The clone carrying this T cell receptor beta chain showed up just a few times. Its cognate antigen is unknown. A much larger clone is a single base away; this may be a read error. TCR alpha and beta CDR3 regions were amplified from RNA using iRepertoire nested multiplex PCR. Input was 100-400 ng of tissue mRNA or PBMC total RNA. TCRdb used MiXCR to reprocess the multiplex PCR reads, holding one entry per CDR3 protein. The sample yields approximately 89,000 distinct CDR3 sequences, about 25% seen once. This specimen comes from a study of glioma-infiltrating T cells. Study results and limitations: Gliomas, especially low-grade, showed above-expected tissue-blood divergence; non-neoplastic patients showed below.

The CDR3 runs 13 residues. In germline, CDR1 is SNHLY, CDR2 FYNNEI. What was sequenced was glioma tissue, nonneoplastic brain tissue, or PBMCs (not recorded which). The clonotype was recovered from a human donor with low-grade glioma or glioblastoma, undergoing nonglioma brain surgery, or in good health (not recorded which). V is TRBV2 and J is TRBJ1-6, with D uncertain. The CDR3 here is CASSDLWVSPPHF. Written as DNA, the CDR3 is TGTGCCAGCAGTGATCTCTGGGTTTCACCCCCCCACTTT.